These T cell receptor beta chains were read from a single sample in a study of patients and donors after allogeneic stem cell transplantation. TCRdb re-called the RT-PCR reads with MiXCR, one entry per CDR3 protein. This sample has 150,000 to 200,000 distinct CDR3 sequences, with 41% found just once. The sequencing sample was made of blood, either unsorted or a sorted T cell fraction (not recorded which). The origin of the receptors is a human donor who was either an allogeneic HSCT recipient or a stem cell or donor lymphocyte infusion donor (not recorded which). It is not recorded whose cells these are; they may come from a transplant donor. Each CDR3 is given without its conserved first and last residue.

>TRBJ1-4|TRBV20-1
SAMPGGDEKLF
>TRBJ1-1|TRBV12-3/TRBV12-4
ASGLRVNTEAF
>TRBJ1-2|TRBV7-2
ASSSLTGGGGYT
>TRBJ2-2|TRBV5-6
ASSTAANTGELF
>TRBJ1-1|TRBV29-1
SVSEGGGNTEAF
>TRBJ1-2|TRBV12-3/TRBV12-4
ASSSFRQEGYT
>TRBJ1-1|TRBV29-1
SVDRYNTEAF
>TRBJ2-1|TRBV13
ASSLAGDSSYNEQF
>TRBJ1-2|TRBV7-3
ASSHLRGTVFGYT
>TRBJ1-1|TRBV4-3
ASSQDGAYTEAF
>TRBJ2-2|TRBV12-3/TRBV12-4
ANTGTSATGELF
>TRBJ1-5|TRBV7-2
ASSSQGPSQPQH
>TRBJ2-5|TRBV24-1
ATSTGASSQY
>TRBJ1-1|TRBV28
ASRTSSVLEAF
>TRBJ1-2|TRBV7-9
ASSFGQRKDGYT
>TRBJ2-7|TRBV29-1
SVLLGLGPYEQY
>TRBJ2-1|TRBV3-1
ASRGKAGDVDNEQF
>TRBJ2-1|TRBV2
ASSGEGGARQF
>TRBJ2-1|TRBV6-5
ASSDWGGNEQF
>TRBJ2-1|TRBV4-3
ASSLGLAGPNEQF
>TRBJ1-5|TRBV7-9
ASSLVSEPQH
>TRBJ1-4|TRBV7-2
ASSSFTGKGEKLF
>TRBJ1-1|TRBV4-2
ASSPVGGAAEAF
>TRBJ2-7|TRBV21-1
APNLSYEQY
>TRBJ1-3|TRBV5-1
ASSLAAESSGNTIY
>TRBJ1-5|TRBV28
ASSSFRAGGQPQH
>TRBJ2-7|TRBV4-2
ASSQEGGYEQY
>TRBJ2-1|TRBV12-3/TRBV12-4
ASSLSGSPYNEQF
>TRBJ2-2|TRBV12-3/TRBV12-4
ASYGPNTGELF
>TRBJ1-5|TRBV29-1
SVGTGGGQPQH
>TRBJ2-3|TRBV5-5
ASRKRADTQY
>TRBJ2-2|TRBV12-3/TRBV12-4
ASSGGSGELF
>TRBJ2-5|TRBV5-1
ASSPSVGETQY
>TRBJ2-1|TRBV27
ATFGQASGEQF
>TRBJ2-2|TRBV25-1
ASSGTEGIFRGELF
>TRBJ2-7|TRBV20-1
SASTGYEQY
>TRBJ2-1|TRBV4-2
ASSLPGAGNEQF
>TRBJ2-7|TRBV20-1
SANEQY
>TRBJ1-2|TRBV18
ASSPGAHSTSGYT
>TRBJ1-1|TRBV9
ASSVLGDGTEAF